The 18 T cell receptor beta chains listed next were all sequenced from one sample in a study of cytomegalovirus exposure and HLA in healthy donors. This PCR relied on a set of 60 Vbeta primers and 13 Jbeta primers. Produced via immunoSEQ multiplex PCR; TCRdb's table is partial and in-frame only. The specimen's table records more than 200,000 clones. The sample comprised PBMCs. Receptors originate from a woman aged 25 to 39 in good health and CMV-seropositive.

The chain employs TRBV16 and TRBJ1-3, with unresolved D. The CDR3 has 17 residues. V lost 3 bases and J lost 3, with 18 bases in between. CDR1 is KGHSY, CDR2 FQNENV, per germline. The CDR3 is CASSHSLGGLVGNTIYF. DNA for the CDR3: TGTGCCAGCAGCCATTCCCTCGGAGGGCTGGTTGGAAACACCATATATTTT. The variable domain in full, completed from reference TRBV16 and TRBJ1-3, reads GEEVAQTPKHLVRGEGQKAKLYCAPIKGHSYVFWYQQVLKNEFKFLISFQNENVFDETGMPKERFSAKCLPNSPCSLEIQATKLEDSAVYFCASSHSLGGLVGNTIYFGEGSWLTVV.

For the CDR3, the DNA is TGTGCCAGCAGTGACCGTCTCGGGACAGGGGGCAAGGATACGCAGTATTTT. It codes for CASSDRLGTGGKDTQYF. The V call is TRBV6-4, the J call TRBJ2-3; 12 bases agree with TRBD1. CDR3 length equals 17 residues. The V and J ends lost 2 bases and 6 bases, in that order; junction bases with no gene match: 9. Germline CDR1 is MRHNA and CDR2 is SNTAGT.

The CDR3 reads CASRGPYTDTQYF. CDR3 nucleotide sequence: TGTGCCAGCCGTGGTCCTTACACAGATACGCAGTATTTT. This chain uses TRBV2 with TRBJ2-3; no reliable D call. Trimming cost V 8 bases and J 2 bases, with 11 bases left between them. The CDR3 runs 13 residues. Germline V gene data show CDR1 as SNHLY and CDR2 as FYNNEI.

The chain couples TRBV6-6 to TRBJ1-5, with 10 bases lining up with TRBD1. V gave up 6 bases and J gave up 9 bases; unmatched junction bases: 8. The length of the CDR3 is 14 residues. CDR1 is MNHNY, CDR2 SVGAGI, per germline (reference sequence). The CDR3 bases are TGTGCCAGCAGCCCCGGACAGGGGGGGCGGCCCCAGCATTTT. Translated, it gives CASSPGQGGRPQHF.

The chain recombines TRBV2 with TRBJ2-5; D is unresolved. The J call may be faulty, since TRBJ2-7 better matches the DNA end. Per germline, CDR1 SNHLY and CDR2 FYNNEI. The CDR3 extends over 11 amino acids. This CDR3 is CASSPDYEQYF. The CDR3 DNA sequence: TGTGCCAGCAGTCCCGACTACGAGCAGTACTTC.

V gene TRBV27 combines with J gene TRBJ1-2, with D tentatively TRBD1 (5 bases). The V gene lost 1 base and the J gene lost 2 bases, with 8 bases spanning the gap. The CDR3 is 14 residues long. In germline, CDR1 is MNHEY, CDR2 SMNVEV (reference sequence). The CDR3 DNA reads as TGTGCCAGCAGTTTATGGCAGGGCAACTATGGCTACACCTTC. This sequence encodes CASSLWQGNYGYTF.

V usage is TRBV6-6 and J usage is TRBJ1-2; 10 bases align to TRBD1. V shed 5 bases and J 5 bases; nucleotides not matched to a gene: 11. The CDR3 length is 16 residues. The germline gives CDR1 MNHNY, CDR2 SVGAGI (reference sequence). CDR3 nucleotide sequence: TGTGCCAGCAGTCCGCGGGACAGGGGAGTAGGGTATGGCTACACCTTC. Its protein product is CASSPRDRGVGYGYTF.

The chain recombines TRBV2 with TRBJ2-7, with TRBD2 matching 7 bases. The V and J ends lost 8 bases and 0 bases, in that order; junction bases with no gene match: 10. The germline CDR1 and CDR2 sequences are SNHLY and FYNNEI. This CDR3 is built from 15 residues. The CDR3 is CASPVGGGSSYEQYF. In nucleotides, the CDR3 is TGTGCCAGCCCCGTAGGCGGCGGGAGCTCCTACGAGCAGTACTTC.

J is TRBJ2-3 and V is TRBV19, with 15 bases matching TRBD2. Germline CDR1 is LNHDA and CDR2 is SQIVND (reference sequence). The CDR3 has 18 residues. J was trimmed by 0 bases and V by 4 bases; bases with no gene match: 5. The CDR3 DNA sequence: TGTGCCAGTAGTAGGGGACTAGCGGGGGGATCTAGCACAGATACGCAGTATTTT. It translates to CASSRGLAGGSSTDTQYF. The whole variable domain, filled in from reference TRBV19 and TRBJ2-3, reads DGGITQSPKYLFRKEGQNVTLSCEQNLNHDAMYWYRQDPGQGLRLIYYSQIVNDFQKGDIAEGYSVSREKKESFPLTVTSAQKNPTAFYLCASSRGLAGGSSTDTQYFGPGTRLTVL.

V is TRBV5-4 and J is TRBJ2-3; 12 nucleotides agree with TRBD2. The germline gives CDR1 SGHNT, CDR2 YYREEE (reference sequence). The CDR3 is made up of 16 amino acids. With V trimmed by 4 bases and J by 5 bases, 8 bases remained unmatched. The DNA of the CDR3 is TGTGCCAGCAGCGCGACTAGCGGGGGTAAGGGAGATACGCAGTATTTT. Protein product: CASSATSGGKGDTQYF.

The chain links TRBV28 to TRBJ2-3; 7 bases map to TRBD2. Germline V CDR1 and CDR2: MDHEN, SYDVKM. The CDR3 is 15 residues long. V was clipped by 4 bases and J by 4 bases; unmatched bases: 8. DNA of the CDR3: TGTGCCAGCAGTTCCCGGGGGGAGGGATCAGATACGCAGTATTTT. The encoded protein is CASSSRGEGSDTQYF.

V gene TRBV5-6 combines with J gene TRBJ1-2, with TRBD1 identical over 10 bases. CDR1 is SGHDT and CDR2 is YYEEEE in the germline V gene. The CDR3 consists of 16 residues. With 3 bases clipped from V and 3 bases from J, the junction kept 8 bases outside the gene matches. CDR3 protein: CASSWSLGQGDYGYTF. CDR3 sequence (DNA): TGTGCCAGCAGCTGGAGCCTAGGACAGGGGGACTATGGCTACACCTTC.

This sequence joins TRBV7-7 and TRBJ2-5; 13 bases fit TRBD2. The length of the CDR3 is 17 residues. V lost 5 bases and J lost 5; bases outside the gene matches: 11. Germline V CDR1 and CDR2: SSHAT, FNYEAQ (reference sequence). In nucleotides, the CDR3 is TGTGCCAGCAGCGCGCACACTAGCGGGAGGGCCGAGGAGACCCAGTACTTC. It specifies CASSAHTSGRAEETQYF.

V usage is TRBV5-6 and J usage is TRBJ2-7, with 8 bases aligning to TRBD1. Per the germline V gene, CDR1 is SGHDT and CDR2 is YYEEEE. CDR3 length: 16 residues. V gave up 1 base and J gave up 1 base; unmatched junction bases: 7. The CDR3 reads CASSLLGDRRSYEQYF. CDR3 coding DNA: TGTGCCAGCAGCTTGTTGGGGGACAGGAGGTCCTACGAGCAGTACTTC. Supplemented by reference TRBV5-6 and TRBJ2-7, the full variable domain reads DAGVTQSPTHLIKTRGQQVTLRCSPKSGHDTVSWYQQALGQGPQFIFQYYEEEERQRGNFPDRFSGHQFPNYSSELNVNALLLGDSALYLCASSLLGDRRSYEQYFGPGTRLTVT.

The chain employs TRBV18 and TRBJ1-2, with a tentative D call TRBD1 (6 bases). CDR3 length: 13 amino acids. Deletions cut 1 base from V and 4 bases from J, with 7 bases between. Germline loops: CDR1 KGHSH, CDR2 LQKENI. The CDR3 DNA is TGTGCCAGCTCACCACAAGGGGGCTATGGCTACACCTTC. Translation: CASSPQGGYGYTF.

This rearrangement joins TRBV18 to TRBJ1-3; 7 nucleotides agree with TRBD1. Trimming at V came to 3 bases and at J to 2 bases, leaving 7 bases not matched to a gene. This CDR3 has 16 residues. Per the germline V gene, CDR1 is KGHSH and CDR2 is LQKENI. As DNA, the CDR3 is TGTGCCAGCTCACCTCCTAACAGGGGTGCTGGAAACACCATATATTTT. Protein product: CASSPPNRGAGNTIYF. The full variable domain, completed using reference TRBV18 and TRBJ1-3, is NAGVMQNPRHLVRRRGQEARLRCSPMKGHSHVYWYRQLPEEGLKFMVYLQKENIIDESGMPKERFSAEFPKEGPSILRIQQVVRGDSAAYFCASSPPNRGAGNTIYFGEGSWLTVV.

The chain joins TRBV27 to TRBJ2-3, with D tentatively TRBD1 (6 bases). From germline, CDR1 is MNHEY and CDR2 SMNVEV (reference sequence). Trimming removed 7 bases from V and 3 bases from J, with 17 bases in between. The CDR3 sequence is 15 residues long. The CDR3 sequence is CASTISQGATDTQYF. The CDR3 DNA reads TGTGCCAGCACCATCTCACAGGGTGCTACAGATACGCAGTATTTT.

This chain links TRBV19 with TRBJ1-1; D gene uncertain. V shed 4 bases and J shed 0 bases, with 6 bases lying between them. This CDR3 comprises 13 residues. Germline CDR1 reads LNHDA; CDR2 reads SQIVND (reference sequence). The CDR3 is CASSTQLNTEAFF. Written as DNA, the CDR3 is TGTGCCAGTAGTACACAGCTGAACACTGAAGCTTTCTTT.